The 14 T cell receptor beta chains listed next were all sequenced from one sample in a study of blood T cell repertoires in COVID-19 (dated by TCRdb to 2020 to 2021). Library preparation was by the immunoSEQ multiplex PCR assay. What TCRdb holds here is the immuneACCESS table cut down to in-frame rearrangements. Part of the clones is not present; checked against another copy, under half of the missing clones reflect an unresolved V gene, and the others are unexplained. Recorded for this sample are about 110,000 clones; about 90% of them occurred a single time. Clones ranked in the top ten supply roughly 4.9% of the sample. Sequencing was done on a sample of peripheral blood. The receptors were sampled from a human donor in a cohort sampled during active COVID-19.

The V gene is TRBV6-6, the J gene TRBJ2-1, with D possibly TRBD2 on 6 matching bases. This CDR3 comprises 15 residues. CDR1 and CDR2 (germline): MNHNY, SVGAGI (reference sequence). Deletions cut 5 bases from V and 1 base from J, with 12 bases between. As DNA, the CDR3 is TGTGCCAGCAGTGCCGGCGGGGTGTCCTACAATGAGCAGTTCTTC. Amino acid sequence: CASSAGGVSYNEQFF.

As to this clone: One junction end does not reproduce the germline sequence, and a read error may be involved. This chain uses TRBV7-7 with TRBJ2-5, with a tentative D call TRBD2 (5 bases). Germline CDR1 SSHAT, CDR2 FNYEAQ (reference sequence). There are 15 residues in the CDR3. CDR3 sequence: CASSLAPGIRETQYF. CDR3 nucleotides: TGTGCTAGCAGCTTAGCGCCGGGAATTAGGGAGACCCAGTACTTC.

This clone has just a few counts. The V gene is TRBV6-5, the J gene TRBJ2-7; the match to TRBD1 covers 7 bases. Germline loops: CDR1 MNHEY, CDR2 SVGAGI. This CDR3 has 12 residues. Trimming cost V 8 bases and J 3 bases; bases outside gene matches: 4. Written as DNA, the CDR3 is TGTGCCAGCTACCCAGGGGGCTACGAGCAGTACTTC. This gives the protein CASYPGGYEQYF.

This clone has a single count. V and J are TRBV28 and TRBJ2-7, with D perhaps matching TRBD1 (6 bases). V shed 11 bases and J shed 5 bases, with 22 bases lying between them. Germline loops: CDR1 MDHEN, CDR2 SYDVKM. CDR3 length: 14 residues. The CDR3 spells CAPWPPRDMNEQYF. The CDR3 bases are TGTGCCCCCTGGCCCCCCCGGGACATGAACGAGCAGTACTTC.

The chain recombines TRBV18 with TRBJ2-7, with 8 bases lining up with TRBD2. Germline CDR1 KGHSH, CDR2 LQKENI. The junction had 13 bases not matched to a gene; V was cut back by 3 bases and J by 6 bases. This CDR3 region has 16 residues. The CDR3 nucleotides are TGTGCCAGCTCACCCTCGGGTGCGGGGGGAAAGCTCGAGCAGTACTTC. Translating gives CASSPSGAGGKLEQYF.

The chain couples TRBV24-1 to TRBJ2-2, with 7 bases lining up with TRBD1. V lost 6 bases, J lost 7 bases, and 10 bases stayed unmatched. This CDR3 contains 15 residues. The V gene's germline CDR1 is KGHDR and CDR2 SFDVKD. This CDR3 reads CATSLAGGLDGELFF. The CDR3 coding sequence is TGTGCCACCAGTCTTGCAGGGGGTCTCGACGGGGAGCTGTTTTTT.

This sequence joins TRBV5-1 and TRBJ2-6, with 12 bases lining up with TRBD1. This CDR3 has 16 amino acids. CDR1 is SGHRS and CDR2 is YFSETQ in the germline V gene. V lost 7 bases to trimming and J lost 3 bases; unmatched junction nucleotides: 5. CDR3 in amino acids: CASAGTGGFGANVLTF. As DNA, the CDR3 is TGCGCCAGCGCCGGGACAGGGGGCTTTGGGGCCAACGTCCTGACTTTC.

The table lists this clone with a count of one. This rearrangement joins TRBV6-5 to TRBJ2-2, with TRBD1 as a possible D gene (6 bases). This CDR3 has 16 amino acids. Germline V gene data show CDR1 as MNHEY and CDR2 as SVGAGI. The V end lost 2 bases, the J end lost 0 bases, and 10 bases lay between the germline ends. CDR3 amino acids: CASSYRTDANTGELFF. The CDR3 region has the DNA TGTGCCAGCAGTTACAGGACAGACGCGAACACCGGGGAGCTGTTTTTT.

The chain employs TRBV27 and TRBJ2-7, with TRBD2 identical over 7 bases. The CDR3 is made up of 15 amino acids. Germline CDR1 MNHEY, CDR2 SMNVEV (reference sequence). V shed 4 bases, J shed 2 bases, and the junction held 8 bases outside the gene matches. The CDR3 bases are TGTGCCAGCAGTTCCGTACTAGCGAACACCTACGAGCAGTACTTC. It translates to CASSSVLANTYEQYF.

This clone is a singleton in its sample. The chain links TRBV7-6 to TRBJ2-7, with TRBD1 matching 12 bases. The trim removed 5 bases at V and 6 bases at J, leaving 11 bases unmatched. Per germline, CDR1 SGHVS and CDR2 FNYEAQ. The CDR3 has 16 amino acids. CDR3 amino acids: CASSPRPGQGAPEQYF. The CDR3 nucleotides read TGTGCCAGCAGCCCCCGTCCGGGACAGGGGGCTCCCGAGCAGTACTTC. Using reference TRBV7-6 and TRBJ2-7 for the parts outside the CDR3, the full variable domain is GAGVSQSPRYKVTKRGQDVALRCDPISGHVSLYWYRQALGQGPEFLTYFNYEAQQDKSGLPNDRFSAERPEGSISTLTIQRTEQRDSAMYRCASSPRPGQGAPEQYFGPGTRLTVT.

The DNA of the CDR3 is TGTGCCAGCAGCTTGCAGGGGGGTAATGAAGCTTTCTTT. Translating gives CASSLQGGNEAFF. The chain recombines TRBV5-4 with TRBJ1-1, with 7 nucleotides matching TRBD1. V lost 1 base, J lost 7 bases, and 4 bases stayed unmatched. The CDR3 sequence is 13 residues long. From germline, CDR1 is SGHNT and CDR2 YYREEE (reference sequence).

This clone is a singleton in its sample. At one end the junction does not follow the germline gene, possibly because of a read error. The rearrangement links TRBV5-1 to TRBJ2-5, with 9 bases matching TRBD2. The CDR3 has 16 amino acids. The V gene's germline CDR1 is SGHRS and CDR2 YFSETQ. CDR3 loop: CASTLAGTSIAETQYF. The CDR3 region has the DNA TGCGCCAGCACCTTGGCTGGGACTAGCATCGCCGAGACCCAGTACTTC.

This chain links TRBV10-1 with TRBJ2-2, with D uncertain. This CDR3 is built from 12 residues. The ends were cut back, 6 bases at V and 4 bases at J, with 6 bases in the middle. The germline CDR1 and CDR2 sequences are WNHNN and SYGVQD (reference sequence). The CDR3 protein is CASRTGTGELFF. Written as DNA, the CDR3 is TGCGCCAGCAGGACGGGCACCGGGGAGCTGTTTTTT.

This chain connects TRBV5-6 to TRBJ1-6; TRBD1 aligns across 8 bases. The V segment lost 1 base and the J segment 8 bases; nucleotides outside the gene matches: 8. CDR3 length: 16 amino acids. Germline CDR1 reads SGHDT; CDR2 reads YYEEEE. CDR3 DNA sequence: TGTGCCAGCAGCTTGTTGGTTCAGGGGGCTGATTCACCCCTCCACTTT. This sequence encodes CASSLLVQGADSPLHF.